Following are 20 T cell receptor beta chains from one sample sequenced in a study of siplizumab effects on memory and regulatory T cells. Clones were read by immunoSEQ multiplex PCR, and TCRdb kept only the in-frame ones, dropping some. This sample yields approximately 100,000 clones, of which approximately 90% are seen a single time; 0.55% to 0.95% belongs to the top ten. The sample consisted of Tregs sorted from blood. The receptors were sampled from a human donor in good health.

The V call is TRBV10-3, the J call TRBJ2-3; 10 bases are a match to TRBD2. Trimming took 2 bases from V and 4 from J; bases not matched to a gene: 9. Per the germline V gene, CDR1 is ENHRY and CDR2 is SYGVKD. The CDR3 sequence is 17 residues long. The DNA of the CDR3 is TGTGCCATCAGTGAGACGAGCGGGAGGGCCGGGGCAGATACGCAGTATTTT. Translated, it gives CAISETSGRAGADTQYF.

DNA for the CDR3: TGTGCCAGCAGCTTGGAGAACAGGGGGAACTATGGCTACACCTTC. Encoded protein: CASSLENRGNYGYTF. The chain carries TRBV5-5 and TRBJ1-2, with 8 positions matching TRBD1. J lost 2 bases, V lost 0 bases, and 3 bases had no gene match. This CDR3 spans 15 amino acids. The germline V gene has CDR1 SGHKS and CDR2 YYEKEE (reference sequence).

This chain links TRBV11-2 with TRBJ2-7; D ambiguous. The V end lost 1 base, the J end lost 3 bases, and 7 bases lay between the germline ends. This CDR3 contains 13 residues. The germline V gene encodes CDR1 SGHAT and CDR2 FQNNGV. The CDR3 reads CASSLVPLYEQYF. The CDR3, as DNA: TGTGCCAGCAGCTTAGTCCCTCTCTACGAGCAGTACTTC.

CDR3 nucleotides: TGTGCCATCAGTGCGGGCGCCGCCTACGAGCAGTACTTC. Translation gives CAISAGAAYEQYF. This chain joins TRBV10-3 and TRBJ2-7; D is undetermined. Trimming took off 4 bases at V and 2 bases at J, with 9 bases between the two ends. The CDR3 runs 13 residues. From germline, CDR1 is ENHRY and CDR2 SYGVKD.

The J gene is TRBJ2-5, the V gene TRBV2; either TRBD1 or TRBD2 may supply D (6 bases each). Trimming stripped 6 bases from V and 1 base from J, with 18 bases between. Germline V gene data show CDR1 as SNHLY and CDR2 as FYNNEI. The CDR3 spans 16 residues. The CDR3 region is CASRFSGGLIQETQYF. The CDR3 DNA reads as TGTGCCAGCAGGTTCAGTGGGGGGCTGATCCAAGAGACCCAGTACTTC.

The chain carries TRBV19 and TRBJ2-7; no reliable D call. Germline CDR1 and CDR2: LNHDA and SQIVND (reference sequence). V shed 3 bases and J shed 4 bases, with 13 bases lying between them. The CDR3 spans 14 residues. CDR3 bases: TGTGCCAGTAGTATCACGTATGGGGTTTACGAGCAGTACTTC. This encodes CASSITYGVYEQYF.

This sequence joins TRBV27 and TRBJ1-4; TRBD1 aligns across 8 bases. The CDR3 contains 14 residues. V lost 3 bases to trimming and J lost 7 bases; unmatched junction nucleotides: 4. The germline gives CDR1 MNHEY, CDR2 SMNVEV (reference sequence). The CDR3 DNA sequence: TGTGCCAGCAGTTTTCAGGGGGCAAGTGAAAAACTGTTTTTT. It codes for CASSFQGASEKLFF.

The chain joins TRBV7-6 to TRBJ2-7; possibly TRBD1 or TRBD2 for D (5 bases each). V was shortened by 4 bases and J by 2 bases, with 9 bases between the two germline ends. The CDR3 has 13 amino acids. CDR1 SGHVS and CDR2 FNYEAQ come from the germline V gene. In DNA form, the CDR3 reads TGTGCCAGCAGCTCGGGACGCGCCTACGAGCAGTACTTC. Amino acid sequence: CASSSGRAYEQYF.

The chain recombines TRBV5-1 with TRBJ1-1; tentatively, D is TRBD1 (5 bases). The germline CDR1 and CDR2 sequences are SGHRS and YFSETQ. Trimming took 3 bases from V and 3 from J, leaving 9 bases between them. The CDR3 covers 13 residues. CDR3 in amino acids: CASSWGIHTEAFF. CDR3 nucleotide sequence: TGCGCCAGCAGCTGGGGCATCCACACTGAAGCTTTCTTT.

Written as DNA, the CDR3 is TGTGCCAGCAGTCCCCGGGACAGGGGGTACTATGGCTACACCTTC. It translates to CASSPRDRGYYGYTF. The chain is built from TRBV27 and TRBJ1-2, with 11 positions matching TRBD1. The CDR3 covers 15 residues. The germline V gene encodes CDR1 MNHEY and CDR2 SMNVEV (reference sequence). With V trimmed by 5 bases and J by 3 bases, 5 bases remained unmatched.

This chain connects TRBV11-2 to TRBJ2-3, with unresolved D. CDR1 and CDR2 from the germline V gene are SGHAT and FQNNGV. The CDR3 is 14 amino acids. V dropped 5 bases and J dropped 1 base, with 10 bases sitting between them. The CDR3 is CASSPTRGTDTQYF. DNA for the CDR3: TGTGCCAGCAGCCCCACTCGGGGCACAGATACGCAGTATTTT.

The V gene is TRBV27, the J gene TRBJ1-1; 7 bases fit TRBD1. The junction had 8 bases not matched to a gene; V was cut back by 1 base and J by 9 bases. The CDR3 has 14 residues. Per germline, CDR1 MNHEY and CDR2 SMNVEV (reference sequence). CDR3 bases: TGTGCCAGCAGTTTATTCCCCGACAGGGATAAAGCTTTCTTT. Residues: CASSLFPDRDKAFF.

J is TRBJ2-1 and V is TRBV11-3; a possible D gene is TRBD2 (6 bases). The CDR3 covers 15 residues. The V gene's germline CDR1 is SGHNT and CDR2 YENEEA. V gave up 5 bases and J gave up 0 bases, with 11 bases separating them. The CDR3 protein is CASSAGPSSYNEQFF. Here the CDR3 DNA reads TGTGCCAGCAGCGCGGGACCCAGCTCCTACAATGAGCAGTTCTTC.

The chain employs TRBV7-2 and TRBJ1-4; D remains ambiguous. V was cut by 6 bases and J by 3 bases, with 11 bases left in between. Germline V gene lookup returns CDR1 SGHTA and CDR2 FQGNSA. This CDR3 spans 14 amino acids. CDR3 region: CASSRRHSNEKLFF. CDR3 sequence (DNA): TGTGCCAGCAGTAGACGGCATTCTAATGAAAAACTGTTTTTT.

In this sample, this clone turned up once. This rearrangement joins TRBV5-1 to TRBJ2-1; 10 bases map to TRBD2. V was pared by 5 bases and J by 8 bases, with 13 bases of the junction left unmatched. Germline V CDR1 and CDR2: SGHRS, YFSETQ. This CDR3 contains 16 residues. In DNA form, the CDR3 reads TGCGCCAGCAGGCCCATTAGCCTAGCGGGAGAGGATGAGCAGTTCTTC. Protein sequence: CASRPISLAGEDEQFF.

This clone occurred a few times. The DNA of the CDR3 is TGTGCCAGCAAAAAGGGACAGTTGTCCTACGAGCAGTACTTC. It yields the protein CASKKGQLSYEQYF. This chain links TRBV11-2 with TRBJ2-7; 7 positions match TRBD1. The CDR3 has 14 residues. V was clipped by 7 bases and J by 1 base; unmatched bases: 7. Germline CDR1 SGHAT, CDR2 FQNNGV.

This chain connects TRBV10-1 to TRBJ1-2; D remains unclear. The length of the CDR3 is 13 residues. V lost 3 bases and J 4 bases, leaving 9 bases between the germline ends. Germline V gene data show CDR1 as WNHNN and CDR2 as SYGVQD (reference sequence). CDR3 nucleotides: TGCGCCAGCAGTGATAACACCGTCTATGGCTACACCTTC. Amino acid sequence: CASSDNTVYGYTF.

The V gene is TRBV4-1, the J gene TRBJ2-7; TRBD2 matches at 7 bases. The CDR3 is 16 amino acids. Germline V gene lookup returns CDR1 MGHRA and CDR2 YSYEKL. The ends lost 0 bases at V and 6 bases at J; junction bases unmatched: 11. In DNA form, the CDR3 reads TGCGCCAGCAGCCAAGATTTAGGACTAGTAGGCTCCGAGCAGTACTTC. Amino acid sequence: CASSQDLGLVGSEQYF.

As regards this clone: It is unclear where the CDR3 begins or ends on the DNA, so no DNA is shown, and the CDR3 is as TCRdb lists it. The chain couples TRBV11-2 to TRBJ2-7; the D segment call TRBD2 is taken from the table without a DNA check. Germline values: CDR1 SGHAT, CDR2 FQNNGV. The CDR3 has 15 residues if both end residues are counted. This CDR3 reads CASSFGSGVRNEQYF.

The CDR3 loop reads CSVGTGGAADTQYF. CDR3 sequence (DNA): TGCAGCGTTGGAACTGGGGGAGCAGCAGATACGCAGTATTTT. V and J are TRBV29-1 and TRBJ2-3; either TRBD1 or TRBD2 may supply D (5 bases each). The CDR3 extends over 14 amino acids. V lost 4 bases, J lost 4 bases, and 15 bases lay in between. Germline CDR1 and CDR2: SQVTM and ANQGSEA.